Included here is one TCR beta chain sequence, with context. The sample holds other DNA sequences that translate to the same CDR3. The data are from a study of beta chain features in type 1 diabetes. Trimming shortened V by 4 bases and J by 7 bases, and 11 bases separated the two germline ends. The CDR3 consists of 13 residues. Germline lookup yields CDR1 SGHTA and CDR2 FQGNSA. Sequencing targeted expressed TCRB transcripts, as all isolated RNA had been reverse transcribed. Profiled with immunoSEQ multiplex PCR; TCRdb holds only in-frame clones, not every one. The profile shows 900,000 or so clones, 17% of them singletons.

Sequenced material: naive CD4+ T cells from blood. The J gene is TRBJ2-1, the V gene TRBV7-2; weak D call: TRBD2 (5 bases). This sequence was found in a woman between 18 and 29 years old in good health. In nucleotides, the CDR3 is TGTGCCAGCAGCTCCCACAGAGGGAATGAGCAGTTCTTC. Its translation: CASSSHRGNEQFF. The full variable domain, in which reference TRBV7-2 and TRBJ2-1 provide the parts outside the CDR3, is GAGVSQSPSNKVTEKGKDVELRCDPISGHTALYWYRQSLGQGLEFLIYFQGNSAPDKSGLPSDRFSAERTGGSVSTLTIQRTQQEDSAVYLCASSSHRGNEQFFGPGTRLTVL.